The rows below give T cell receptor beta chains drawn from one sample of a study of blood T cell repertoires in COVID-19. The data were produced by immunoSEQ multiplex PCR, yet TCRdb's version contains in-frame clones alone and is incomplete. Of some 150,000 clones in the sample, around 78% were seen once. Sequencing was done on a sample of peripheral blood. All receptors come from an elderly woman with active or convalescent COVID-19. The CDR3 runs from the conserved cysteine through the conserved F or W. The D gene is left open where the match is weak. Not all rows give a size; the values are once, few, many and, for expanded clones, a class.

J: TRBJ2-3; V: TRBV19; D: .; size: .; CDR3: CASSLATDTQYF; DNA: TGTGCCAGTAGCTTGGCCACAGATACGCAGTATTTT
J: TRBJ1-1; V: TRBV6-5; D: .; size: few; CDR3: CASSYSRRTEAFF; DNA: TGTGCCAGCAGTTACTCACGGAGGACTGAAGCTTTCTTT
J: TRBJ1-1; V: TRBV11-1; D: TRBD1; size: .; CDR3: CASTAGGRGRTEAFF; DNA: TGTGCCAGCACCGCTGGGGGCAGGGGGCGGACTGAAGCTTTCTTT
J: TRBJ2-5; V: TRBV6-5; D: .; size: .; CDR3: CASRRQNRPQETQYF; DNA: TGTGCCAGCAGGCGACAGAACCGACCCCAAGAGACCCAGTACTTC
J: TRBJ2-7; V: TRBV6-5; D: .; size: few; CDR3: CASSYSVQGYEQYF; DNA: TGTGCCAGCAGTTACTCTGTACAGGGATACGAGCAGTACTTC
J: TRBJ2-3; V: TRBV18; D: TRBD2; size: .; CDR3: CAARGDLNTDTQYF; DNA: TGTGCCGCCCGGGGGGACCTAAACACAGATACGCAGTATTTT
J: TRBJ2-5; V: TRBV14; D: TRBD2; size: .; CDR3: CASSQDYGGRETQYF; DNA: TGTGCCAGCAGCCAAGATTACGGGGGGAGAGAGACCCAGTACTTC
J: TRBJ2-5; V: TRBV7-3; D: TRBD2; size: .; CDR3: CASSPGTSRETQYF; DNA: TGTGCCAGCAGCCCCGGGACTAGCCGAGAGACCCAGTACTTC
J: TRBJ1-1; V: TRBV7-3; D: .; size: .; CDR3: CASSFDGRGTEAFF; DNA: TGTGCCAGCAGCTTTGACGGGAGGGGGACTGAAGCTTTCTTT
J: TRBJ2-1; V: TRBV18; D: .; size: few; CDR3: CASSPPRTSSYNEQFF; DNA: TGTGCCAGCTCACCCCCCCGCACGAGCTCCTACAATGAGCAGTTCTTC